These T cell receptor beta chains were read from a single sample in a study of blood T cells in healthy people across ages. TCRdb recomputed calls from the 5' RACE reads with MiXCR, one row per CDR3 protein. The repertoire has more than 1.4 million distinct CDR3 sequences, around 42% of them found once; the top ten carry 7% to 9.5%. Material: blood. The receptors derive from a woman aged 18-29 years in good health. CDR3s include the opening cysteine and the closing phenylalanine or tryptophan. D genes are given only for firm matches. Not all rows give a size; the values are once, few, many and, for expanded clones, a class.

clone size	V gene	J gene	D gene	CDR3 protein	CDR3 DNA
few	TRBV9	TRBJ2-5	NA	CASSPTSSRESETQYF	TGTGCCAGCAGCCCCACTTCCTCCAGGGAGTCAGAGACCCAGTACTTC
NA	TRBV3-1	TRBJ2-2	NA	CASAQQGRGPYGGTGELFF	TGTGCCAGCGCCCAACAGGGGAGGGGACCTTACGGAGGAACCGGGGAGCTGTTTTTT
NA	TRBV28	TRBJ1-5	NA	CASSLPRDGNQPQHF	TGTGCCAGCAGCTTACCCAGGGATGGGAATCAGCCCCAGCATTTT
NA	TRBV11-2	TRBJ1-1	NA	CASSLNMFEAFF	TGTGCCAGCAGCTTAAATATGTTTGAAGCTTTCTTT
NA	TRBV5-1	TRBJ2-3	TRBD1	CASSFTRGPDTQYF	TGCGCCAGCAGCTTCACCAGGGGGCCAGATACGCAGTATTTT
NA	TRBV6-6	TRBJ1-5	NA	CASSYESDSLNQPQHF	TGTGCCAGCAGTTACGAGTCTGACAGCCTCAATCAGCCCCAGCATTTT
many	TRBV3-1	TRBJ1-2	TRBD1	CASSLRDRAETNYGYTF	TGTGCCAGCAGCCTCCGGGACAGGGCCGAGACTAACTATGGCTACACCTTC
NA	TRBV11-2	TRBJ2-2	TRBD1	CASSSMWRDRGSGELFF	TGTGCCAGCAGCTCCATGTGGCGGGACAGGGGATCCGGGGAGCTGTTTTTT
NA	TRBV5-1	TRBJ2-1	TRBD2	CASSFRASGNHNEQFF	TGCGCCAGCAGCTTCCGTGCTAGCGGGAACCACAATGAGCAGTTCTTC
few	TRBV20-1	TRBJ2-1	NA	CSVVAPTYNEQFF	TGCAGTGTAGTAGCGCCGACCTACAATGAGCAGTTCTTC
few	TRBV9	TRBJ1-2	NA	CASSASGGSDGYGYTF	TGTGCCAGCAGCGCTTCAGGTGGTTCAGATGGTTATGGCTACACCTTC
NA	TRBV20-1	TRBJ2-7	NA	CSAITGRSYEQYF	TGCAGTGCTATAACAGGGAGGAGCTACGAGCAGTACTTC
NA	TRBV15	TRBJ1-3	NA	CATSRAPDHSGNTIYF	TGTGCCACCAGCAGAGCCCCTGACCACTCTGGAAACACCATATATTTT
NA	TRBV6-4	TRBJ2-1	NA	CASRRGKFF	TGTGCCAGCCGCCGCGGAAAGTTCTTC
few	TRBV5-1	TRBJ2-3	TRBD1	CASSLEQGRTDTQYF	TGCGCCAGCAGCTTAGAACAGGGGCGCACAGATACGCAGTATTTT
NA	TRBV20-1	TRBJ2-5	NA	CSARAMGTGQETQYF	TGCAGTGCTAGAGCAATGGGTACGGGCCAAGAGACCCAGTACTTC
NA	TRBV7-2	TRBJ1-1	TRBD1	CASSFRQGNTEAFF	TGTGCCAGCAGCTTCCGACAGGGAAACACTGAAGCTTTCTTT
NA	TRBV7-6	TRBJ2-5	TRBD1	CASSLSRGIQETQYF	TGTGCCAGCAGCTTATCCAGGGGGATACAAGAGACCCAGTACTTC
NA	TRBV7-8	TRBJ2-1	TRBD2	CASSFLAGGPTDEQFF	TGTGCCAGCAGCTTCCTAGCGGGAGGGCCGACCGATGAGCAGTTCTTC
few	TRBV10-3	TRBJ1-1	TRBD1	CATRDRGDGTEAFF	TGTGCCACCCGGGACAGGGGGGATGGCACTGAAGCTTTCTTT
NA	TRBV5-1	TRBJ2-1	NA	CASSPGTKANEQFF	TGCGCCAGCAGCCCCGGGACCAAGGCTAATGAGCAGTTCTTC
NA	TRBV6-2/TRBV6-3	TRBJ1-2	NA	CASSYAPVTDYGYTF	TGTGCCAGCAGTTACGCGCCAGTAACCGACTATGGCTACACCTTC
few	TRBV24-1	TRBJ2-1	NA	CATSAAGSYNEQFF	TGTGCCACCAGTGCGGCAGGGTCCTACAATGAGCAGTTCTTC
NA	TRBV20-1	TRBJ2-2	TRBD2	CSARPAGGTGELFF	TGCAGTGCTAGACCAGCGGGAGGCACCGGGGAGCTGTTTTTT
once	TRBV7-3	TRBJ2-7	TRBD2	CASSWGSGGFNEQYF	TGTGCCAGCAGCTGGGGAAGCGGGGGGTTCAATGAGCAGTACTTC
many	TRBV12-3/TRBV12-4	TRBJ1-2	NA	CASRAGNYGYTF	TGTGCCAGCAGGGCAGGAAACTATGGCTACACCTTC
NA	TRBV4-1	TRBJ2-7	TRBD2	CASTRQREGPYNEQYF	TGCGCCAGCACCCGACAACGGGAGGGCCCCTACAATGAGCAGTACTTC
NA	TRBV12-3/TRBV12-4	TRBJ2-7	NA	CAGSLGVLRYEQYF	TGTGCCGGCAGTTTAGGCGTCCTCAGGTACGAGCAGTACTTC
NA	TRBV12-3/TRBV12-4	TRBJ2-5	NA	CASLPETQYF	TGTGCCAGCCTGCCAGAGACCCAGTACTTC
NA	TRBV18	TRBJ2-1	NA	CASAQAPSDEQFF	TGTGCCAGCGCACAGGCCCCATCGGATGAGCAGTTCTTC
NA	TRBV20-1	TRBJ1-5	TRBD1	CSASQGAYSNQPQHF	TGCAGTGCTAGCCAGGGGGCCTATAGCAATCAGCCCCAGCATTTT
many	TRBV27	TRBJ1-5	NA	CASSLSSNQPQHF	TGTGCCAGCAGCTTATCCAGCAATCAGCCCCAGCATTTT
NA	TRBV2	TRBJ2-1	NA	CASSEALAEGRGKQFF	TGTGCCAGCAGTGAAGCGCTTGCAGAGGGCAGGGGAAAGCAGTTCTTC
NA	TRBV7-9	TRBJ2-5	NA	CASSLRVGEVKETQYF	TGTGCCAGCAGCCTCCGAGTGGGAGAGGTGAAAGAGACCCAGTACTTC
NA	TRBV12-3/TRBV12-4	TRBJ2-7	NA	CASSPFNNLYEQYF	TGTGCCAGCAGTCCGTTTAACAACCTTTACGAGCAGTACTTC
NA	TRBV3-1	TRBJ1-5	TRBD1	CASSLGQGPNQPQHF	TGTGCCAGCAGCCTCGGACAGGGGCCGAATCAGCCCCAGCATTTT
NA	TRBV27	TRBJ2-7	NA	CASSLSLATLNLGSYNEQYF	TGTGCCAGCAGTTTGTCTTTGGCCACCCTAAACCTTGGCTCCTACAATGAGCAGTACTTC
NA	TRBV5-1	TRBJ1-1	NA	CASSLGQPTDEAFF	TGCGCCAGCAGCTTGGGACAGCCGACCGATGAAGCTTTCTTT
NA	TRBV12-3/TRBV12-4	TRBJ2-7	TRBD2	CASSFLLAGAHEQYF	TGTGCCAGCAGTTTCCTCTTAGCGGGAGCCCACGAGCAGTACTTC
NA	TRBV20-1	TRBJ2-1	NA	CSAGQAAYNEQFF	TGCAGTGCTGGGCAAGCGGCCTACAATGAGCAGTTCTTC
NA	TRBV9	TRBJ2-1	TRBD2	CASSVGREGTYNEQFF	TGTGCCAGCAGCGTAGGGCGGGAGGGTACCTACAATGAGCAGTTCTTC
NA	TRBV7-9	TRBJ2-7	TRBD2	CASSFGTSLSWEQYF	TGTGCCAGCAGCTTTGGGACTAGCCTTTCATGGGAGCAGTACTTC
once	TRBV24-1	TRBJ2-1	NA	CATSDLGEDSPTYNEQFF	TGTGCCACCAGTGACCTAGGCGAGGACAGCCCGACCTACAATGAGCAGTTCTTC
NA	TRBV25-1	TRBJ2-3	NA	CASSTQRRSTDTQYF	TGTGCCAGCAGTACCCAGCGGAGGTCCACAGATACGCAGTATTTT
NA	TRBV6-6	TRBJ1-5	NA	CASTILMGNQPQHF	TGTGCCAGCACCATCCTAATGGGGAATCAGCCCCAGCATTTT
NA	TRBV20-1	TRBJ2-5	TRBD2	CSPTARGETQYF	TGCAGTCCCACCGCGCGGGGGGAGACCCAGTACTTC
NA	TRBV27	TRBJ2-2	TRBD1	CASSLFDRGAGELFF	TGTGCCAGCAGTTTATTTGACAGGGGGGCCGGGGAGCTGTTTTTT
NA	TRBV7-2	TRBJ2-5	NA	CASSLLGVLSDEQYF	TGTGCCAGCAGCCTACTAGGAGTCCTCAGCGATGAGCAGTACTTC
NA	TRBV20-1	TRBJ2-1	TRBD2	CSARDWGTSGNEQFF	TGCAGTGCTAGAGATTGGGGGACTAGCGGCAATGAGCAGTTCTTC
NA	TRBV20-1	TRBJ2-3	TRBD2	CSARGSSGSSTDTQYF	TGCAGCGCTAGAGGTTCTAGCGGGTCTAGCACAGATACGCAGTATTTT
NA	TRBV27	TRBJ2-2	NA	CASSPRMPGELFF	TGTGCCAGCAGTCCAAGGATGCCCGGGGAGCTGTTTTTT